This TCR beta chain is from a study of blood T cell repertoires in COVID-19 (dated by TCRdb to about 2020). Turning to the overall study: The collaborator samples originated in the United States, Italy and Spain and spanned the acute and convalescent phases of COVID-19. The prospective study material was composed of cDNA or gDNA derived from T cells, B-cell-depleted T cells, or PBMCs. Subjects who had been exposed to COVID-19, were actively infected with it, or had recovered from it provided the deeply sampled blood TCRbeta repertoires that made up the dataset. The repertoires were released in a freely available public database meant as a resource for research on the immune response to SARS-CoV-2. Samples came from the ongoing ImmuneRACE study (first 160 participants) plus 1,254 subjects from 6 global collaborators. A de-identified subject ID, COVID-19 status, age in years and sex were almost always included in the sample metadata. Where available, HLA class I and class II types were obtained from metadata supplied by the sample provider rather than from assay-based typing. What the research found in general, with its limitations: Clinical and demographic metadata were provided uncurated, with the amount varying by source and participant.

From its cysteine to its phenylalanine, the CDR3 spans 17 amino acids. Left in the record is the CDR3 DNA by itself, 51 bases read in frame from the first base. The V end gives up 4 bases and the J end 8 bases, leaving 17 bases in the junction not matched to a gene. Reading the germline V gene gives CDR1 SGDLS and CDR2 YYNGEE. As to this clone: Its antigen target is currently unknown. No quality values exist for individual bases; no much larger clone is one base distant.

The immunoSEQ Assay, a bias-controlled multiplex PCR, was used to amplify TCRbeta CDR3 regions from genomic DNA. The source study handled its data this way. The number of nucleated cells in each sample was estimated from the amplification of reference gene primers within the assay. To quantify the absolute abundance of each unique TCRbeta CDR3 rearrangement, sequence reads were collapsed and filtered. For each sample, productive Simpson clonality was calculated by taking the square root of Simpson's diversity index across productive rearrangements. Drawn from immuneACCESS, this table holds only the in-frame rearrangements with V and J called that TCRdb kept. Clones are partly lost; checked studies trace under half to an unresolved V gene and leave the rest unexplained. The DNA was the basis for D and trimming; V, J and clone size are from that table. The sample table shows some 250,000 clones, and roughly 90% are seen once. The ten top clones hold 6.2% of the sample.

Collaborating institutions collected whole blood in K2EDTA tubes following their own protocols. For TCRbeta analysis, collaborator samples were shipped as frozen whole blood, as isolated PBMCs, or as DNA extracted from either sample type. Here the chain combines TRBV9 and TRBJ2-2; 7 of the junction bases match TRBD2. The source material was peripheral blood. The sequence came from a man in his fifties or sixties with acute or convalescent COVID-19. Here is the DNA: TGTGCCAGCAGCTTCCGCGGAGGCGGGAGCAGTGAAGGGGAGCTGTTTTTT. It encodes CASSFRGGGSSEGELFF. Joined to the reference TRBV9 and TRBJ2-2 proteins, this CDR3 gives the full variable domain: DSGVTQTPKHLITATGQRVTLRCSPRSGDLSVYWYQQSLDQGLQFLIQYYNGEERAKGNILERFSAQQFPDLHSELNLSSLELGDSALYFCASSFRGGGSSEGELFFGEGSRLTVL.